Detailed here is one T cell receptor beta chain. This specimen belongs to a study of blood T cell repertoires in COVID-19. J lost 3 bases, V lost 0 bases, and 3 bases had no gene match. Germline-derived CDR1 and CDR2 are SGHRS and YFSETQ. The CDR3 runs 15 residues. Libraries were prepared by immunoSEQ multiplex PCR; TCRdb keeps only in-frame clonotypes and omits some of them. The data show under 200,000 clones, roughly 83% seen once. This clonotype was sampled from a man between 18 and 29 years old with active or convalescent COVID-19. The sample comprised peripheral blood. The chain employs TRBV5-1 and TRBJ2-5; 9 bases map to TRBD2. CDR3 region: CASSLDLAGKETQYF. The DNA of the CDR3 is TGCGCCAGCAGCTTGGATCTAGCGGGGAAAGAGACCCAGTACTTC.